This TCR beta chain was identified in a study of OX40 agonist ivuxolimab in advanced cancers. Turning to the study itself: A partial response was reached by three patients: one with hepatocellular carcinoma and two with cutaneous melanoma.

Profiling relied on immunoSEQ multiplex PCR, and the TCRdb table lists in-frame clones only, not all of them. Of some 70,000 clones in the sample, 85% to 95% were seen once. This CDR3 is built from 15 residues. The V gene's germline CDR1 is LNHDA and CDR2 SQIVND (reference sequence). Trimming cost V 7 bases and J 7 bases; bases outside gene matches: 13. V gene TRBV19 combines with J gene TRBJ1-2, with 9 nucleotides matching TRBD1. The receptor was derived from an adult with an advanced solid tumor such as melanoma, head and neck, liver or kidney cancer. The sequencing used CD4+ or CD8+ T cells sorted from blood, collected in a trial of the OX40 agonist ivuxolimab. The CDR3, as DNA: TGTGCCAGTACGTACCGGGACAGGGATATCTCTGGCTACACCTTC. The encoded protein is CASTYRDRDISGYTF. Full variable domain (missing parts from reference TRBV19 and TRBJ1-2): DGGITQSPKYLFRKEGQNVTLSCEQNLNHDAMYWYRQDPGQGLRLIYYSQIVNDFQKGDIAEGYSVSREKKESFPLTVTSAQKNPTAFYLCASTYRDRDISGYTFGSGTRLTVV.